The rows below give T cell receptor beta chains drawn from one sample of a study of patients and donors after allogeneic stem cell transplantation. TCRdb reprocessed the RT-PCR reads via MiXCR and lists one record per CDR3 protein. There are fewer than 500,000 distinct CDR3 sequences in the sample; 16% occur only once, and less than 9.5% lies in the top ten. The material sequenced was blood, either unsorted or a sorted T cell fraction (not recorded which). These receptors came from a human donor who was either an allogeneic HSCT recipient or a stem cell or donor lymphocyte infusion donor (not recorded which). It is not recorded whose cells these are; they may come from a transplant donor. Both conserved end residues are part of each CDR3. A D gene is named only where the DNA matches it firmly. Clone size is given for some rows only: seen once, a few or many times, or a class if the clone is expanded.

V	size	J	D	DNA	CDR3
TRBV7-2	few	TRBJ2-4	-	TGTGCCAGCAGCTTGGTACAGGGCACAGCCAAAAACATTCAGTACTTC	CASSLVQGTAKNIQYF
TRBV5-1	few	TRBJ2-5	TRBD1	TGCGCCAGCAGTTATGACAGGGGGCCTCAAGAGACCCAGTACTTC	CASSYDRGPQETQYF
TRBV5-4	-	TRBJ2-2	TRBD2	TGTGCCAGCAGACTTTCGACTAGCGGGGGGGCCGGGGAGCTGTTTTTT	CASRLSTSGGAGELFF
TRBV20-1	-	TRBJ2-7	TRBD2	TGCAGTGCCAGACCTAGCGGGAGAACCTACGAGCAGTACTTC	CSARPSGRTYEQYF
TRBV9	-	TRBJ1-2	TRBD1	TGTGCCAGCAGCGCTACAGGGGTGGGGGGCTACACCTTC	CASSATGVGGYTF
TRBV12-3/TRBV12-4	-	TRBJ1-5	-	TGTGCCAGCAGTCCCGAAGCGGGGGGTAAACAGCCCCAGCATTTT	CASSPEAGGKQPQHF
TRBV5-6	few	TRBJ2-7	-	TGTGCCAGCAGCTTGGTCGGGCCAGGGGGGCAGGACGAGCAGTACTTC	CASSLVGPGGQDEQYF
TRBV27	-	TRBJ2-3	-	TGTGCCAGCAGCCTCCCGGGAGCGAGGGGCACAGATACGCAGTATTTT	CASSLPGARGTDTQYF
TRBV24-1	many	TRBJ2-6	-	TGTGCCACCAGTGCAACTACAGAGCAGACTGGGGCCAACGTCCTGACTTTC	CATSATTEQTGANVLTF
TRBV7-3	-	TRBJ2-5	-	TGTGCCAGCAGCTCCCCCGGGGAGTTGGGTCAAGAGACCCAGTACTTC	CASSSPGELGQETQYF
TRBV9	few	TRBJ2-1	-	TGTGCCAGCTCCCGGGCGGGAACCTACAATGAGCAGTTCTTC	CASSRAGTYNEQFF
TRBV20-1	few	TRBJ2-1	-	TGCAGTGCTAGAGATCGGAGTAGTGAGCAGTTCTTC	CSARDRSSEQFF
TRBV21-1	few	TRBJ1-5	-	TGTGCCAGCAGCGGCGGGGGGGCGGAGCAGCCCCAGCATTTT	CASSGGGAEQPQHF
TRBV7-9	few	TRBJ1-1	TRBD1	TGTGCCAGCAGCTTAGGCCGGGACAGAGAAGCTTTCTTT	CASSLGRDREAFF
TRBV20-1	-	TRBJ2-3	TRBD2	TGCAGTGCTTACGGCCAGCGGGGGGTGGGAGATACGCAGTATTTT	CSAYGQRGVGDTQYF
TRBV29-1	-	TRBJ2-6	-	TGCAGCGGGTTTGCGCCTGGGGCCTACGTCCTGACTTTC	CSGFAPGAYVLTF
TRBV6-1	-	TRBJ2-5	-	TGTGCCAGCACTGACCCGGGGCAGGGAAAGACCCAGTACTTC	CASTDPGQGKTQYF
TRBV9	few	TRBJ2-4	TRBD1	TGTGCCAGCAGCGTCGGACGGGGACAGGGGGCCGAGAACATTCAGTACTTC	CASSVGRGQGAENIQYF
TRBV7-9	-	TRBJ1-1	TRBD1	TGTGCCAGCAGCTGGGACAGGGGAGCTTTCTTT	CASSWDRGAFF
TRBV9	-	TRBJ2-3	TRBD2	TGTGCCAGCAGCGTAAAGCGGGGAAGCACAGATACGCAGTATTTT	CASSVKRGSTDTQYF
TRBV5-1	many	TRBJ1-2	TRBD1	TGCGCCAGCAGCGCAACAGGGGGCAAGGACTATGGCTACACCTTC	CASSATGGKDYGYTF
TRBV11-2	-	TRBJ2-1	TRBD2	TGTGCCAGCAGCCCCCTAGCGGGAAGGGCAAATGAGCAGTTCTTC	CASSPLAGRANEQFF
TRBV11-2	-	TRBJ1-2	TRBD1	TGTGCCAGCAGAGTTACAGGGGGTTCCTATGGCTACACCTTC	CASRVTGGSYGYTF
TRBV6-1	-	TRBJ1-2	-	TGTGCCAGCAGTGGGACGTACTATGGCTACACCTTC	CASSGTYYGYTF
TRBV12-5	-	TRBJ2-5	-	TGTGCTAGTGGTTTGGGACGCCAAGAGACCCAGTACTTC	CASGLGRQETQYF
TRBV15	few	TRBJ2-3	TRBD1	TGTGCCACCAGCCCGGGACAGGGGGGAGATACGCAGTATTTT	CATSPGQGGDTQYF
TRBV7-2	-	TRBJ2-7	-	TGTGCCAGCAGCCACCGATCACTCTTCCTGGGAACACAGTACTTC	CASSHRSLFLGTQYF
TRBV11-3	-	TRBJ2-3	-	TGTGCCAGCAGCTCACTAGAGACAGATACGCAGTATTTT	CASSSLETDTQYF
TRBV20-1	-	TRBJ1-5	-	TGCAGTGCTAGAGCTCTCGAGTTCAGCAATCAGCCCCAGCATTTT	CSARALEFSNQPQHF
TRBV20-1	few	TRBJ2-7	TRBD1	TGCAGTGCCGGCGGGACAGGGGCCTACGAGCAGTACTTC	CSAGGTGAYEQYF
TRBV29-1	many	TRBJ1-2	-	TGCAGCGTTGTTGGTACAGACTCAAACTATGGCTACACCTTC	CSVVGTDSNYGYTF
TRBV6-2/TRBV6-3	few	TRBJ2-1	-	TGTGCCAGCAGCTTAGTTCGGTGGGAGCAGTTCTTC	CASSLVRWEQFF
TRBV9	-	TRBJ2-3	-	TGTGCCAGCAGCGTATCTGGGAGTCTCTTGGTAGGAGATACGCAGTATTTT	CASSVSGSLLVGDTQYF
TRBV7-2	few	TRBJ2-3	TRBD1	TGTGCCAGCAGCTCCCTCGGGACAGGGGCCACAGATACGCAGTATTTT	CASSSLGTGATDTQYF
TRBV29-1	many	TRBJ1-1	TRBD1	TGCAGCGTTGAAGCTAGATTGACAGGGCCCCCTAACACTGAAGCTTTCTTT	CSVEARLTGPPNTEAFF
TRBV5-5	-	TRBJ2-4	-	TGTGCCAGCAGCTTGCTAGGGGGACGAAACATTCAGTACTTC	CASSLLGGRNIQYF
TRBV3-1	-	TRBJ2-5	-	TGTGCCAGCAGCCATCCGGGACACCCCCAGGAGTTCGGCCAGTACTTC	CASSHPGHPQEFGQYF
TRBV7-9	-	TRBJ1-3	TRBD1	TGTGCCAGCAGCTCCGCGACAGGGGGCGAAGGAAACACCATATATTTT	CASSSATGGEGNTIYF
TRBV5-6	-	TRBJ2-3	-	TGTGCCAGCAGCCTCCGACAGGAGCTCACAGATACGCAGTATTTT	CASSLRQELTDTQYF
TRBV7-3	-	TRBJ2-3	-	TGTGCCAGCAGCTTCAACCAGGGAGATACGCAGTATTTT	CASSFNQGDTQYF
TRBV12-3/TRBV12-4	-	TRBJ1-4	-	TGTGCCAGCAGTAACAGGGTTCGGCGAGAAAAACTGTTTTTT	CASSNRVRREKLFF
TRBV5-1	many	TRBJ2-2	-	TGTGCCAGCAGCTTAGAGGGGCCCGGGGAGCTGTTTTTT	CASSLEGPGELFF
TRBV20-1	few	TRBJ2-7	-	TGCAGTGCTAGTACGACAGGCCCCCACGAGCAGTACTTC	CSASTTGPHEQYF
TRBV5-1	-	TRBJ1-1	TRBD1	TGCGCCAGCAGCGGTGGACAGGGGGAGTGGAACACTGAAGCTTTCTTT	CASSGGQGEWNTEAFF
TRBV20-1	many	TRBJ1-2	-	TGCAGTGCTAGATCTCGCCTGTATGGCTACACCTTC	CSARSRLYGYTF
TRBV12-3/TRBV12-4	-	TRBJ1-2	-	TGTGCCAGCAGCCGGGGTAAGGCCGGTGGCTACACCTTC	CASSRGKAGGYTF
TRBV20-1	few	TRBJ1-1	-	TGCAGTGAGAAGCAGGGTCATTTCACTGAAGCTTTCTTT	CSEKQGHFTEAFF
TRBV7-9	few	TRBJ2-3	-	TGTGCCAGCAGCTTGGAGGGCCGGGCAGATACGCAGTATTTT	CASSLEGRADTQYF